This is a list of T cell receptor beta chains from one sample in a study of cytomegalovirus exposure and HLA in healthy donors. Produced via immunoSEQ multiplex PCR; TCRdb's table is partial and in-frame only. This repertoire shows some 200,000 clones, approximately 78% found once; its top ten account for about 1.7%. The sample was PBMCs. The receptors derive from a woman aged 18-35 years in good health and CMV-seronegative. CDR3s include the opening cysteine and the closing phenylalanine or tryptophan. A D gene is named only where the DNA matches it firmly. Rows give clone size only sometimes, using once, few, many, or a class for an expanded clone.

clone size: NA
J gene: TRBJ2-1
CDR3 length: 12
V gene: TRBV7-9
D gene: NA
CDR3 protein: CASSVQNNEQFF
CDR3 DNA: TGTGCCAGCAGCGTACAAAACAATGAGCAGTTCTTC

clone size: NA
J gene: TRBJ1-5
CDR3 length: 15
V gene: TRBV19
D gene: NA
CDR3 protein: CASSITDKPYQPQHF
CDR3 DNA: TGTGCCAGTAGTATCACGGACAAACCCTATCAGCCCCAGCATTTT

clone size: NA
J gene: TRBJ1-5
CDR3 length: 13
V gene: TRBV27
D gene: NA
CDR3 protein: CASSFGRNQPQHF
CDR3 DNA: TGTGCCAGCAGTTTTGGCAGAAATCAGCCCCAGCATTTT

clone size: NA
J gene: TRBJ1-1
CDR3 length: 14
V gene: TRBV16
D gene: NA
CDR3 protein: CASSQYGGNTEAFF
CDR3 DNA: TGTGCCAGCAGCCAATACGGGGGGAACACTGAAGCTTTCTTT

clone size: NA
J gene: TRBJ2-2
CDR3 length: 18
V gene: TRBV4-1
D gene: TRBD2
CDR3 protein: CASSPRRGREAHTGELFF
CDR3 DNA: TGCGCCAGCAGCCCCCGGAGAGGGAGGGAAGCTCACACCGGGGAGCTGTTTTTT

clone size: NA
J gene: TRBJ2-5
CDR3 length: 17
V gene: TRBV11-2
D gene: TRBD2
CDR3 protein: CASSPPGLADGGETQYF
CDR3 DNA: TGTGCCAGCAGCCCCCCGGGACTAGCGGACGGGGGAGAGACCCAGTACTTC

clone size: NA
J gene: TRBJ2-3
CDR3 length: 18
V gene: TRBV10-3
D gene: TRBD2
CDR3 protein: CAISEPGQAGGLADTQYF
CDR3 DNA: TGTGCCATCAGTGAGCCAGGGCAGGCGGGAGGGTTGGCAGATACGCAGTATTTT

clone size: NA
J gene: TRBJ2-7
CDR3 length: 14
V gene: TRBV29-1
D gene: NA
CDR3 protein: CSVGDPGSSYEQYF
CDR3 DNA: TGCAGCGTTGGGGATCCAGGGTCCTCCTACGAGCAGTACTTC

clone size: NA
J gene: TRBJ2-1
CDR3 length: 17
V gene: TRBV9
D gene: TRBD2
CDR3 protein: CASSVAGLAGGNNEQFF
CDR3 DNA: TGTGCCAGCAGCGTAGCGGGACTAGCGGGAGGGAACAATGAGCAGTTCTTC

clone size: NA
J gene: TRBJ2-1
CDR3 length: 15
V gene: TRBV27
D gene: TRBD1
CDR3 protein: CASSSPDRGHNEQFF
CDR3 DNA: TGTGCCAGCAGTTCCCCGGACAGGGGGCATAATGAGCAGTTCTTC

clone size: NA
J gene: TRBJ1-4
CDR3 length: 12
V gene: TRBV6-5
D gene: NA
CDR3 protein: CASRYWGGKLFF
CDR3 DNA: TGTGCCAGCAGATATTGGGGGGGAAAACTGTTTTTT

clone size: NA
J gene: TRBJ2-5
CDR3 length: 16
V gene: TRBV7-9
D gene: TRBD1
CDR3 protein: CASSFRTGGERETQYF
CDR3 DNA: TGTGCCAGCAGCTTCAGGACAGGGGGTGAGAGGGAGACCCAGTACTTC

clone size: NA
J gene: TRBJ2-5
CDR3 length: 16
V gene: TRBV15
D gene: TRBD2
CDR3 protein: CATSTRTSGNQETQYF
CDR3 DNA: TGTGCCACCAGCACCCGGACTAGCGGGAACCAAGAGACCCAGTACTTC

clone size: NA
J gene: TRBJ2-2
CDR3 length: 17
V gene: TRBV7-9
D gene: TRBD2
CDR3 protein: CASRRTSGAPNTGELFF
CDR3 DNA: TGTGCCAGCAGGCGGACTAGCGGGGCCCCGAACACCGGGGAGCTGTTTTTT

clone size: NA
J gene: TRBJ1-2
CDR3 length: 16
V gene: TRBV5-3
D gene: NA
CDR3 protein: CARSYRPTTGNYGYTF
CDR3 DNA: TGTGCCAGAAGCTATCGCCCCACTACTGGGAACTATGGCTACACCTTC

clone size: NA
J gene: TRBJ1-5
CDR3 length: 15
V gene: TRBV19
D gene: NA
CDR3 protein: CASSIASLGNQPQHF
CDR3 DNA: TGTGCCAGTAGTATCGCTAGCTTAGGCAATCAGCCCCAGCATTTT

clone size: NA
J gene: TRBJ2-7
CDR3 length: 12
V gene: TRBV7-9
D gene: TRBD1
CDR3 protein: CASSPGQDEQYF
CDR3 DNA: TGTGCCAGCAGCCCCGGACAGGACGAGCAGTACTTC

clone size: NA
J gene: TRBJ1-1
CDR3 length: 13
V gene: TRBV6-5
D gene: NA
CDR3 protein: CASSSAVHTEAFF
CDR3 DNA: TGTGCCAGCAGTTCCGCGGTCCACACTGAAGCTTTCTTT

clone size: few
J gene: TRBJ1-1
CDR3 length: 15
V gene: TRBV15
D gene: NA
CDR3 protein: CATSRDSGGDTEAFF
CDR3 DNA: TGTGCCACCAGCAGAGATTCGGGGGGAGACACTGAAGCTTTCTTT

clone size: NA
J gene: TRBJ2-1
CDR3 length: 13
V gene: TRBV9
D gene: NA
CDR3 protein: CASSVDGVNEQFF
CDR3 DNA: TGTGCCAGCAGCGTAGACGGGGTAAATGAGCAGTTCTTC

clone size: few
J gene: TRBJ2-1
CDR3 length: 14
V gene: TRBV6-5
D gene: NA
CDR3 protein: CASSNRDSWYEQFF
CDR3 DNA: TGTGCCAGCAGCAATCGGGACTCCTGGTATGAGCAGTTCTTC

clone size: NA
J gene: TRBJ2-5
CDR3 length: 14
V gene: TRBV5-6
D gene: NA
CDR3 protein: CASSLAPGAETQYF
CDR3 DNA: TGTGCCAGCAGCTTGGCCCCAGGGGCTGAGACCCAGTACTTC

clone size: NA
J gene: TRBJ2-7
CDR3 length: 15
V gene: TRBV5-6
D gene: TRBD1
CDR3 protein: CASSRPGQGIYEQYF
CDR3 DNA: TGTGCCAGCAGTCGGCCGGGACAGGGGATCTACGAGCAGTACTTC

clone size: NA
J gene: TRBJ2-1
CDR3 length: 16
V gene: TRBV7-6
D gene: TRBD1
CDR3 protein: CASSPNRGPANNEQFF
CDR3 DNA: TGTGCCAGCAGCCCGAACAGGGGGCCGGCAAACAATGAGCAGTTCTTC

clone size: NA
J gene: TRBJ2-2
CDR3 length: 17
V gene: TRBV7-9
D gene: TRBD1
CDR3 protein: CSSSLADRGLVAGELFF
CDR3 DNA: TGTTCCAGCAGCTTAGCCGATAGGGGGCTTGTCGCCGGGGAGCTGTTTTTT

clone size: NA
J gene: TRBJ1-2
CDR3 length: 13
V gene: TRBV15
D gene: NA
CDR3 protein: CATRIPTVRGYTF
CDR3 DNA: TGTGCCACCAGGATCCCCACAGTTCGTGGCTACACCTTC

clone size: NA
J gene: TRBJ2-1
CDR3 length: 12
V gene: TRBV4-3
D gene: NA
CDR3 protein: CASSQETGGQFF
CDR3 DNA: TGCGCCAGCAGCCAAGAGACAGGAGGGCAGTTCTTC

clone size: NA
J gene: TRBJ2-5
CDR3 length: 16
V gene: TRBV7-6
D gene: NA
CDR3 protein: CASSLGAGWLGETQYF
CDR3 DNA: TGTGCCAGCAGCTTAGGAGCAGGGTGGTTGGGAGAGACCCAGTACTTC

clone size: NA
J gene: TRBJ2-7
CDR3 length: 14
V gene: TRBV5-1
D gene: NA
CDR3 protein: CASSLPGHSYEQYF
CDR3 DNA: TGCGCCAGCAGCTTGCCGGGTCATTCCTACGAGCAGTACTTC

clone size: NA
J gene: TRBJ2-5
CDR3 length: 11
V gene: TRBV20-1
D gene: NA
CDR3 protein: CSANIQETQYF
CDR3 DNA: TGCAGTGCTAACATACAAGAGACCCAGTACTTC

clone size: NA
J gene: TRBJ2-7
CDR3 length: 15
V gene: TRBV28
D gene: TRBD2
CDR3 protein: CASSSPSGRNDEQYF
CDR3 DNA: TGTGCCAGCAGTTCTCCTAGCGGGAGAAACGACGAGCAGTACTTC

clone size: NA
J gene: TRBJ1-4
CDR3 length: 17
V gene: TRBV11-2
D gene: NA
CDR3 protein: CASRPTGPEGLNEKLFF
CDR3 DNA: TGTGCCAGCAGACCTACAGGGCCAGAGGGGCTTAATGAAAAACTGTTTTTT

clone size: NA
J gene: TRBJ2-7
CDR3 length: 13
V gene: TRBV7-2
D gene: TRBD1
CDR3 protein: CASSRRQGYEQYF
CDR3 DNA: TGTGCCAGCAGCCGCAGACAGGGGTACGAGCAGTACTTC

clone size: NA
J gene: TRBJ1-2
CDR3 length: 17
V gene: TRBV7-9
D gene: TRBD1
CDR3 protein: CSSSFFIGTGANYGYTF
CDR3 DNA: TGTTCCAGCAGCTTTTTCATAGGGACAGGGGCTAACTATGGCTACACCTTC

clone size: NA
J gene: TRBJ2-7
CDR3 length: 17
V gene: TRBV28
D gene: NA
CDR3 protein: CASSAEPVVGGPYEQYF
CDR3 DNA: TGTGCCAGCAGCGCTGAACCAGTCGTGGGAGGTCCCTACGAGCAGTACTTC

clone size: NA
J gene: TRBJ1-2
CDR3 length: 15
V gene: TRBV19
D gene: NA
CDR3 protein: CASTPPQGYPYGYTF
CDR3 DNA: TGTGCCAGTACCCCTCCGCAGGGCTACCCCTATGGCTACACCTTC

clone size: NA
J gene: TRBJ1-1
CDR3 length: 9
V gene: TRBV6-5
D gene: NA
CDR3 protein: CAAGQEAFF
CDR3 DNA: TGTGCCGCTGGGCAGGAAGCTTTCTTT

clone size: NA
J gene: TRBJ1-2
CDR3 length: 13
V gene: TRBV9
D gene: NA
CDR3 protein: CASSVDGESGYTF
CDR3 DNA: TGTGCCAGCAGCGTAGATGGGGAGTCCGGCTACACCTTC

clone size: NA
J gene: TRBJ1-5
CDR3 length: 16
V gene: TRBV19
D gene: NA
CDR3 protein: CASSIITGPPNQPQHF
CDR3 DNA: TGTGCCAGTAGTATTATTACAGGGCCCCCCAATCAGCCCCAGCATTTT

clone size: NA
J gene: TRBJ2-3
CDR3 length: 15
V gene: TRBV30
D gene: TRBD2
CDR3 protein: CAWSVQTSVSDTQYF
CDR3 DNA: TGTGCCTGGAGTGTACAAACTAGCGTGTCAGATACGCAGTATTTT

clone size: NA
J gene: TRBJ1-1
CDR3 length: 13
V gene: TRBV7-8
D gene: NA
CDR3 protein: CASSLQQIGEAFF
CDR3 DNA: TGTGCCAGCAGCTTACAACAGATTGGCGAAGCTTTCTTT

clone size: NA
J gene: TRBJ2-2
CDR3 length: 17
V gene: TRBV10-1
D gene: TRBD1
CDR3 protein: CASSDLRTGSNTGELFF
CDR3 DNA: TGCGCCAGCAGTGACTTACGGACAGGTTCTAACACCGGGGAGCTGTTTTTT

clone size: NA
J gene: TRBJ2-2
CDR3 length: 14
V gene: TRBV10-1
D gene: TRBD1
CDR3 protein: CASSEGTGAGELFF
CDR3 DNA: TGCGCCAGCAGTGAAGGGACAGGGGCCGGGGAGCTGTTTTTT

clone size: NA
J gene: TRBJ1-4
CDR3 length: 14
V gene: TRBV11-2
D gene: NA
CDR3 protein: CASSAQGGNEKLFF
CDR3 DNA: TGTGCCAGCAGCGCACAGGGTGGTAATGAAAAACTGTTTTTT

clone size: NA
J gene: TRBJ1-4
CDR3 length: 14
V gene: TRBV30
D gene: NA
CDR3 protein: CAWSPTEFYEKLFF
CDR3 DNA: TGTGCCTGGAGCCCCACAGAGTTTTATGAAAAACTGTTTTTT

clone size: few
J gene: TRBJ1-4
CDR3 length: 13
V gene: TRBV19
D gene: NA
CDR3 protein: CASTLRANEKLFF
CDR3 DNA: TGTGCCAGTACCCTCAGGGCTAATGAAAAACTGTTTTTT